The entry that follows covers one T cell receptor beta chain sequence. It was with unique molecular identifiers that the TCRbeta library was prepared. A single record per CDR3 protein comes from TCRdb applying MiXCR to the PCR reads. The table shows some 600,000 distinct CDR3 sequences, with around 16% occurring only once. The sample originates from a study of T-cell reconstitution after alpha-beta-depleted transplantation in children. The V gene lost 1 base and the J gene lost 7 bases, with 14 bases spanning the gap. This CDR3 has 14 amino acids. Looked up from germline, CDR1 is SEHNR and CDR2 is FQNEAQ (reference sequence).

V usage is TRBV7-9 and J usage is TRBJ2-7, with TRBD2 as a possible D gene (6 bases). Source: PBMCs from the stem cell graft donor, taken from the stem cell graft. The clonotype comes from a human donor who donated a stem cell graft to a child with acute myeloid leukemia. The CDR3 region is CASSLGTLRGEQYF. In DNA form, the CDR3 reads TGTGCCAGCAGCTTAGGGACACTCCGGGGGGAGCAGTACTTC. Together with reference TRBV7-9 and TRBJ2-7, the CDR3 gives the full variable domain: DTGVSQNPRHKITKRGQNVTFRCDPISEHNRLYWYRQTLGQGPEFLTYFQNEAQLEKSRLLSDRFSAERPKGSFSTLEIQRTEQGDSAMYLCASSLGTLRGEQYFGPGTRLTVT.